Listed below are T cell receptor beta chains from one sample, sequenced in a study of monozygotic twins with inflammatory bowel disease. TCRdb reprocessed the 5' RACE reads and stores each CDR3 protein as one record, lacking DNA. This listing includes 300,000 to 350,000 distinct CDR3 sequences. Sequencing was done on a sample of blood. These receptors originate from a human donor with ulcerative colitis or Crohn's disease, or a healthy co-twin of an affected twin (not recorded which). Each CDR3 is given with its conserved first and last residue.

v_gene: TRBV7-9; j_gene: TRBJ1-2; CDR3aa: CASSLRAGDGYTF
v_gene: TRBV3-1; j_gene: TRBJ2-7; CDR3aa: CATGGGGGYEQYF
v_gene: TRBV5-1; j_gene: TRBJ1-4; CDR3aa: CASSFQTPGELFF
v_gene: TRBV7-3; j_gene: TRBJ2-3; CDR3aa: CASSLTGGRASTSDTQYF
v_gene: TRBV10-1; j_gene: TRBJ2-3; CDR3aa: CASSESSGGADTQYF
v_gene: TRBV20-1; j_gene: TRBJ2-3; CDR3aa: CSARGDYRTDTQYF
v_gene: TRBV6-5; j_gene: TRBJ1-4; CDR3aa: CASSYSGPTEANEKLFF
v_gene: TRBV7-2; j_gene: TRBJ2-1; CDR3aa: CASSPGPLNYNEQFF
v_gene: TRBV7-9; j_gene: TRBJ2-7; CDR3aa: CASSLSGGPRSYEQYF
v_gene: TRBV5-1; j_gene: TRBJ2-3; CDR3aa: CASSLDRGEDTQYF
v_gene: TRBV28; j_gene: TRBJ2-1; CDR3aa: CASSFLIVAGYNEQFF
v_gene: TRBV18; j_gene: TRBJ2-5; CDR3aa: CASSAIFGQTAQETQYF
v_gene: TRBV27; j_gene: TRBJ2-3; CDR3aa: CASSSPAGGTDTQYF
v_gene: TRBV6-5; j_gene: TRBJ2-7; CDR3aa: CASSLQGAGPHEQYF
v_gene: TRBV24-1; j_gene: TRBJ2-5; CDR3aa: CATSDGTKETQYF
v_gene: TRBV4-2; j_gene: TRBJ2-1; CDR3aa: CASSQGTRNEQFF
v_gene: TRBV18; j_gene: TRBJ1-4; CDR3aa: CASSPSTVATNEKLFF
v_gene: TRBV7-9; j_gene: TRBJ2-2; CDR3aa: CASSLDSGNTGELFF
v_gene: TRBV23-1; j_gene: TRBJ1-4; CDR3aa: CASSFHCNPTNEKLFF
v_gene: TRBV20-1; j_gene: TRBJ1-2; CDR3aa: CSALGEDYGYTF
v_gene: TRBV9; j_gene: TRBJ2-1; CDR3aa: CASSVDGREGYNEQFF
v_gene: TRBV28; j_gene: TRBJ2-7; CDR3aa: CASSLKGIRHQYF
v_gene: TRBV28; j_gene: TRBJ2-3; CDR3aa: CASSLLVGVRTDTQYF
v_gene: TRBV7-9; j_gene: TRBJ2-1; CDR3aa: CASSFQNEQFF
v_gene: TRBV6-1; j_gene: TRBJ1-5; CDR3aa: CASSVSGPQHF
v_gene: TRBV6-5; j_gene: TRBJ2-5; CDR3aa: CASSYQGSGETQYF
v_gene: TRBV6-6; j_gene: TRBJ1-4; CDR3aa: CASSPTTGYGLFF
v_gene: TRBV7-8; j_gene: TRBJ2-2; CDR3aa: CASSPVGYLTGELFF
v_gene: TRBV7-2; j_gene: TRBJ2-1; CDR3aa: CASSLIRGGSYNEQFF